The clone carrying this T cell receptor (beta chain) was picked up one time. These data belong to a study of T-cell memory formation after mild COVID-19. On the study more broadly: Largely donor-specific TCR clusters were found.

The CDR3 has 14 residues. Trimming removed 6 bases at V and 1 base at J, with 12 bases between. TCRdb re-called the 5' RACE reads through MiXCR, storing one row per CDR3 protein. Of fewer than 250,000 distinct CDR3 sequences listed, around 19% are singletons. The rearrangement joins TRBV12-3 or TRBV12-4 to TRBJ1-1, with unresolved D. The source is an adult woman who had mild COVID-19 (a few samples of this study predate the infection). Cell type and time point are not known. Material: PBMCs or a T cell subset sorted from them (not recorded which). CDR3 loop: CASSPIGKNTEAFF. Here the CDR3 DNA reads TGTGCCAGCAGCCCAATTGGGAAGAACACTGAAGCTTTCTTT.